One sample yielded the 16 T cell receptor beta chains listed below, sequenced in a study of metastatic and nonmetastatic thyroid tumors. MiXCR was used by TCRdb to re-call the PCR reads. The sample lists some 6,800 clones, roughly 3.5% seen once, with around 17% in the top ten. Each patient went into thyroid surgery without having received any treatment. The sample was tumor tissue. The receptors shown here come from a female donor with papillary thyroid cancer or a benign thyroid nodule (not recorded which). Some clones in this sample may be carry-over from other donors' samples.

This clone has ten or more counts. The chain couples TRBV20-1 to TRBJ2-4; D is undetermined. This CDR3 is built from 13 residues. Germline V gene sequence: CDR1 DFQATT, CDR2 SNEGSKA (reference sequence). V lost 4 bases to trimming and J lost 0 bases, with 7 bases between them. Here the CDR3 DNA reads TGCAGTGCTATAAATTTAGCCAAAAACATTCAGTACTTC. This encodes CSAINLAKNIQYF.

In its sample, this clone ranks as medium-sized. V usage is TRBV5-1 and J usage is TRBJ1-2, with D possibly TRBD1 on 5 matching bases. The CDR3 length is 16 residues. Germline values: CDR1 SGHRS, CDR2 YFSETQ. V gave up 4 bases and J gave up 7 bases, with 23 bases separating them. In DNA form, the CDR3 reads TGCGCCAGCAGCCTCAAGGACATGCGGCCTCCGCTTGGCTACACCTTC. This gives the protein CASSLKDMRPPLGYTF. Supplemented by reference TRBV5-1 and TRBJ1-2, the full variable domain reads KAGVTQTPRYLIKTRGQQVTLSCSPISGHRSVSWYQQTPGQGLQFLFEYFSETQRNKGNFPGRFSGRQFSNSRSEMNVSTLELGDSALYLCASSLKDMRPPLGYTFGSGTRLTVV.

This clone occurred many times. With a much larger clone just one base away, this may be a read error. The CDR3 does not end in the conserved phenylalanine or tryptophan, so this is likely a read error. The CDR3 coding sequence is TGCGCCAGCAGCTACGGTCCTATTTCCTACAATGAGCAGTTCGTC. Amino acid sequence: CASSYGPISYNEQFV. The chain couples TRBV5-1 to TRBJ2-1, with D hard to call. V shed 3 bases and J shed 1 base, with 11 bases lying between them. The CDR3 spans 15 residues. Germline V gene sequence: CDR1 SGHRS, CDR2 YFSETQ.

This clone has at least ten counts. The chain is built from TRBV6-1 and TRBJ1-1, with D hard to call. Deletions cut 4 bases from V and 3 bases from J, with 9 bases between. The CDR3 is made up of 13 amino acids. The germline gives CDR1 MNHNS, CDR2 SASEGT. Here the CDR3 DNA reads TGTGCCAGCAGTGGAAGAAGGGACACTGAAGCTTTCTTT. This sequence encodes CASSGRRDTEAFF.

Within the sample, this clone is medium-sized (0.01 to 0.1%). The V gene is TRBV11-2, the J gene TRBJ2-7, with unresolved D. Looked up from germline, CDR1 is SGHAT and CDR2 is FQNNGV. CDR3 length equals 13 residues. Trimming took off 2 bases at V and 4 bases at J, with 9 bases between the two ends. CDR3 sequence reads: CASSLNMGYEQYF. Written as DNA, the CDR3 is TGTGCCAGCAGCTTAAACATGGGGTACGAGCAGTACTTC.

The sample holds many counts of this clone. The chain links TRBV11-1 to TRBJ2-1; D is uncertain. Trimming cost V 7 bases and J 5 bases, with 18 bases left between them. This CDR3 is built from 15 residues. The V gene's germline CDR1 is SGHAT and CDR2 FQDESV (reference sequence). The CDR3 nucleotides read TGTGCCAGCAACCAGCTAGGGCGTACCGACAATGAGCAGTTCTTC. Translation gives CASNQLGRTDNEQFF.

This clone appeared many times. The rearrangement uses TRBV29-1 and TRBJ2-3, with 7 bases matching TRBD2. V shed 7 bases and J 5 bases; nucleotides not matched to a gene: 12. This CDR3 has 14 amino acids. Germline CDR1 SQVTM, CDR2 ANQGSEA. This chain's CDR3 is CSGTRGSSRDTQYF. The CDR3, as DNA: TGCAGCGGTACTCGCGGGAGCTCACGAGATACGCAGTATTTT.

At least ten counts were recorded for this clone. The chain employs TRBV20-1 and TRBJ2-5, with D uncertain. CDR1 and CDR2 (germline): DFQATT, SNEGSKA (reference sequence). The V and J ends lost 3 bases and 0 bases respectively, with 8 bases between them. This CDR3 is 13 amino acids long. As DNA, the CDR3 is TGCAGTGCTAGGGAAACTAACCAAGAGACCCAGTACTTC. Amino acids: CSARETNQETQYF.

This clone is categorized as medium-sized. The genes are TRBV20-1 and TRBJ2-1, with 9 bases matching TRBD1. In germline, CDR1 is DFQATT, CDR2 SNEGSKA (reference sequence). CDR3 length: 14 residues. J gave up 7 bases and V 5 bases, and 9 bases lay outside the gene matches. The CDR3 loop is CSAYPGQGGNEQFF. CDR3 in DNA: TGCAGTGCTTATCCGGGACAGGGTGGGAATGAGCAGTTCTTC.

This clone has only a few counts. V and J are TRBV19 and TRBJ1-1; D may be TRBD1 (5 bases). Germline loops: CDR1 LNHDA, CDR2 SQIVND (reference sequence). This CDR3 is 14 amino acids long. V lost 3 bases and J lost 1, with 9 bases in between. The CDR3: CASSIWDGNTEAFF. The DNA for the CDR3 is TGTGCCAGTAGTATCTGGGACGGGAACACTGAAGCTTTCTTT.

This clone is medium-sized by share. The chain links TRBV5-6 to TRBJ1-2; no firm D call. V was shortened by 2 bases and J by 6 bases, with 11 bases between the two germline ends. In germline, CDR1 is SGHDT, CDR2 YYEEEE. The CDR3 contains 13 residues. Here the CDR3 DNA reads TGTGCCAGCAGCTTCGTCAGACAAGATGGCTACACCTTC. Its translation: CASSFVRQDGYTF.

This clone is termed medium-sized. This chain connects TRBV24-1 to TRBJ1-5; 7 positions agree with TRBD1. V was pared by 3 bases and J by 3 bases, with 1 base of the junction left unmatched. The germline gives CDR1 KGHDR, CDR2 SFDVKD. The CDR3 loop spans 14 amino acids. CDR3 DNA sequence: TGTGCCACCAGTGATACAGGGGCCAATCAGCCCCAGCATTTT. This gives the protein CATSDTGANQPQHF.

This clone was seen repeatedly, ten times or more. CDR3 bases: TGCAGTGCTATAGTGGGTCTCCAGGGGGACTATGGCTACACCTTC. Protein sequence: CSAIVGLQGDYGYTF. The chain carries TRBV20-1 and TRBJ1-2; 7 bases are a match to TRBD1. Germline V gives CDR1 DFQATT, CDR2 SNEGSKA (reference sequence). CDR3 size: 15 residues. J was trimmed by 3 bases and V by 4 bases; bases with no gene match: 11.

This clone rates as medium-sized. This chain joins TRBV4-1 and TRBJ1-5; possible D gene TRBD1, 6 bases. Germline V gene sequence: CDR1 MGHRA, CDR2 YSYEKL. The CDR3 sequence is 14 residues long. V gave up 2 bases and J gave up 11 bases, with 16 bases separating them. Here the CDR3 DNA reads TGCGCCAGCAGCCAATTTACAGGGATGGGAGCCCAGCATTTT. It codes for CASSQFTGMGAQHF.

In its sample, this clone ranks as medium-sized. The chain has TRBV24-1 and TRBJ2-7, with 8 positions matching TRBD1. The germline CDR1 and CDR2 sequences are KGHDR and SFDVKD. V gave up 5 bases and J gave up 5 bases; unmatched junction bases: 4. The CDR3 runs 13 residues. Here the CDR3 DNA reads TGTGCCACCAGTGTCGGGACAGGTAACGAGCAGTACTTC. Its translation: CATSVGTGNEQYF.

By share, this clone ranks as medium-sized. The chain joins TRBV24-1 to TRBJ2-1; TRBD1 agrees at 11 bases. There are 17 residues in the CDR3. The J segment lost 4 bases and the V segment lost 4 bases, leaving 8 bases of the junction unmatched. CDR1 is KGHDR and CDR2 is SFDVKD in the germline V gene. CDR3 in DNA: TGTGCCACCAGTGACCGACGTGGACAGGGGGCTTACAATGAGCAGTTCTTC. This encodes CATSDRRGQGAYNEQFF.